Presented here are 20 T cell receptor beta chains from one specimen sequenced in a study of T cell changes during pregnancy in multiple sclerosis. TCRdb keeps only in-frame clones here, not all; method: immunoSEQ multiplex PCR. In the table there are tens of thousands of clones, almost 95% of which are singletons. Here the sequenced sample was CD8+ T cells from peripheral blood mononuclear cells, taken in the first trimester of pregnancy. The receptors come from a female donor with multiple sclerosis, enrolled in a pregnancy study.

The chain uses TRBV6-5 and TRBJ2-2, with D possibly being TRBD2 (6 bases). The CDR3 extends over 15 amino acids. V was cut by 6 bases and J by 5 bases, with 16 bases left in between. CDR1 and CDR2 from the germline V gene are MNHEY and SVGAGI. In DNA form, the CDR3 reads TGTGCCAGCAGCTCAGGGTCCGCGGGAACCGGGGAGCTGTTTTTT. Translating gives CASSSGSAGTGELFF.

J is TRBJ2-1 and V is TRBV6-5; TRBD1 matches at 7 bases. After removal of 10 bases from V and 8 bases from J, the junction contained 14 bases not matched to a gene. CDR1 MNHEY and CDR2 SVGAGI come from the germline V gene. The CDR3 is made up of 14 amino acids. Here the CDR3 reads CATQGTESVDEQFF. Written as DNA, the CDR3 is TGTGCCACTCAGGGGACAGAGTCTGTAGATGAGCAGTTCTTC.

The V gene is TRBV9, the J gene TRBJ1-1, with D unresolved. V was pared by 5 bases and J by 2 bases, with 7 bases between. CDR3 length: 12 residues. Germline-derived CDR1 and CDR2 are SGDLS and YYNGEE. Here the CDR3 reads CASSPINTEAFF. CDR3 nucleotide sequence: TGTGCCAGCAGTCCTATTAACACTGAAGCTTTCTTT. Full variable domain (missing parts from reference TRBV9 and TRBJ1-1): DSGVTQTPKHLITATGQRVTLRCSPRSGDLSVYWYQQSLDQGLQFLIQYYNGEERAKGNILERFSAQQFPDLHSELNLSSLELGDSALYFCASSPINTEAFFGQGTRLTVV.

This chain joins TRBV12-5 and TRBJ2-5; D unclear. The V end lost 5 bases, the J end lost 3 bases, and 10 bases lay between the germline ends. Germline values: CDR1 LGHNT, CDR2 FRNRAP. This CDR3 has 13 residues. The CDR3 spells CASGHYAEETQYF. The CDR3 DNA follows: TGTGCTAGTGGTCATTATGCGGAAGAGACCCAGTACTTC.

This clone was found once. The genes are TRBV13 and TRBJ2-1, with D possibly being TRBD2 (5 bases). The CDR3 loop spans 15 amino acids. Germline loops: CDR1 PRHDT, CDR2 FYEKMQ (reference sequence). V was clipped by 6 bases and J by 6 bases, with 18 bases between them. The CDR3, as DNA: TGTGCCAGCAGTCCCACGCGGGCTTTGGCCAATGAGCAGTTCTTC. Translation gives CASSPTRALANEQFF. The complete variable domain, with remaining parts taken from reference TRBV13 and TRBJ2-1, reads AAGVIQSPRHLIKEKRETATLKCYPIPRHDTVYWYQQGPGQDPQFLISFYEKMQSDKGSIPDRFSAQQFSDYHSELNMSSLELGDSALYFCASSPTRALANEQFFGPGTRLTVL.

CDR3 amino acids: CASTLDAGGYFNEQFF. CDR3 nucleotide sequence: TGTGCCAGCACCCTAGACGCGGGGGGGTACTTCAATGAGCAGTTCTTC. The V and J genes are TRBV11-1 and TRBJ2-1, with 9 positions matching TRBD2. CDR1 and CDR2 (germline): SGHAT, FQDESV (reference sequence). The CDR3 spans 16 residues. V lost 7 bases, J lost 6 bases, and 13 bases stayed unmatched.

The V gene is TRBV1, the J gene TRBJ1-5; the table names TRBD1, a call not compared with the DNA. TRBV1 constitutes a pseudogene. The CDR3 spans 17 residues. The CDR3 DNA sequence: TGCACCAGCAGCCGACTTTGGGGCGGTCAGAGCAATCAGCCCCAGCATTTT. Its protein product is CTSSRLWGGQSNQPQHF.

The chain uses TRBV6-1 and TRBJ2-5, with D possibly being TRBD1 (5 bases). The germline V gene encodes CDR1 MNHNS and CDR2 SASEGT. The CDR3 has 15 amino acids. The V gene lost 1 base and the J gene lost 5 bases, with 14 bases spanning the gap. The CDR3 sequence: CASSEGSGLRETQYF. The CDR3 DNA follows: TGTGCCAGCAGTGAAGGATCAGGGCTCCGGGAGACCCAGTACTTC.

This clone was found a few times. J is TRBJ2-7 and V is TRBV27; D remains unclear. CDR1 and CDR2 from the germline V gene are MNHEY and SMNVEV (reference sequence). The V end was cut by 5 bases, the J end by 4 bases, with 9 bases between. This CDR3 comprises 12 residues. This CDR3 is CASSLPTYEQYF. CDR3 DNA: TGTGCCAGCAGTCTGCCGACTTACGAGCAGTACTTC.

The chain is built from TRBV5-8 and TRBJ2-2; TRBD1 might be the D (6 bases). V lost 4 bases to trimming and J lost 3 bases, with 16 bases between them. CDR1 is SGHTS, CDR2 YDEGEE, per germline. The CDR3 extends over 16 amino acids. The CDR3 bases are TGTGCCAGCAGCCGATCCCGGACAGCCTACACCGGGGAGCTGTTTTTT. Amino acid sequence: CASSRSRTAYTGELFF.

This chain connects TRBV11-1 to TRBJ2-2; 9 bases match TRBD2. Trimming cost V 6 bases and J 4 bases; bases outside gene matches: 3. The CDR3 has 14 residues. In germline, CDR1 is SGHAT, CDR2 FQDESV (reference sequence). The CDR3 reads CASRYSGGTGELFF. The CDR3 DNA sequence: TGTGCCAGCAGATATAGCGGGGGCACCGGGGAGCTGTTTTTT. Based on the CDR3 plus reference TRBV11-1 and TRBJ2-2, the full variable domain is EAEVAQSPRYKITEKSQAVAFWCDPISGHATLYWYRQILGQGPELLVQFQDESVVDDSQLPKDRFSAERLKGVDSTLKIQPAELGDSAMYLCASRYSGGTGELFFGEGSRLTVL.

This chain connects TRBV7-6 to TRBJ2-4, with TRBD2 as a possible D gene (6 bases). Between the trimmed V and J ends, which lost 1 base and 0 bases, there was a span of 10 bases. The CDR3 contains 16 residues. Germline CDR1 reads SGHVS; CDR2 reads FNYEAQ. As DNA, the CDR3 is TGTGCCAGCAGCTTAGGGGCGGGGAGAGCCAAAAACATTCAGTACTTC. Translated: CASSLGAGRAKNIQYF.

CDR3 protein: CASSQDHRNTEAFF. The CDR3 DNA follows: TGCGCCAGCAGCCAAGATCACAGGAACACTGAAGCTTTCTTT. The chain couples TRBV4-3 to TRBJ1-1; unclear D gene. The CDR3 length is 14 residues. The germline CDR1 and CDR2 sequences are LGHNA and YSLEER. The germline V and J ends were trimmed by 0 bases and 1 base, with 6 bases remaining between them.

Turning to this clone: At one boundary the junction diverges from the germline segment, which might be a read error. The chain couples TRBV2 to TRBJ1-2; weak D call: TRBD1 (6 bases). This CDR3 is built from 16 residues. Germline V gene lookup returns CDR1 SNHLY and CDR2 FYNNEI. In DNA form, the CDR3 reads TGTGCCAGCGGTGAGCCCGGACAGCAAGCTAACTATGGCTACACCTTC. Translated, it gives CASGEPGQQANYGYTF.

The chain uses TRBV7-6 and TRBJ2-2; D is unclear. Germline CDR1 is SGHVS and CDR2 is FNYEAQ. This CDR3 is 14 amino acids long. Trimming shortened V by 0 bases and J by 2 bases, and 4 bases separated the two germline ends. For the CDR3, the DNA is TGTGCCAGCAGCTTAGCGTCTAACACCGGGGAGCTGTTTTTT. Translation gives CASSLASNTGELFF.

The rearrangement uses TRBV7-9 and TRBJ2-7; D is unclear. CDR1 is SEHNR and CDR2 is FQNEAQ in the germline V gene (reference sequence). The CDR3 covers 16 residues. Trimming shortened V by 10 bases and J by 3 bases, and 25 bases separated the two germline ends. Here the CDR3 reads CATPSARQQSVYEQYF. CDR3 DNA: TGTGCCACTCCTTCAGCCCGACAACAGTCCGTCTACGAGCAGTACTTC.

The chain uses TRBV7-6 and TRBJ2-2; D is perhaps TRBD1 (6 bases). The CDR3 covers 16 residues. V gave up 5 bases and J gave up 5 bases, with 18 bases separating them. In germline, CDR1 is SGHVS, CDR2 FNYEAQ. CDR3 loop: CASSGDEGEWTGELFF. The CDR3 DNA follows: TGTGCCAGCAGCGGGGATGAGGGGGAGTGGACCGGGGAGCTGTTTTTT.

The V and J genes are TRBV9 and TRBJ2-2, with D unresolved. The CDR3 contains 14 residues. The germline gives CDR1 SGDLS, CDR2 YYNGEE. V was trimmed by 0 bases and J by 1 base, leaving 4 bases between them. In nucleotides, the CDR3 is TGTGCCAGCAGCGTAGGAGGGAACACCGGGGAGCTGTTTTTT. Translated, it gives CASSVGGNTGELFF.

This clone was seen more than once but under ten times. The chain uses TRBV28 and TRBJ1-6; perhaps TRBD1 as D (6 bases). Germline CDR1 reads MDHEN; CDR2 reads SYDVKM. This CDR3 region has 16 residues. V lost 3 bases and J lost 6, with 15 bases in between. The CDR3 sequence: CASSLLRGKSNSPLHF. CDR3 DNA: TGTGCCAGCAGTTTGCTCAGGGGCAAATCTAATTCACCCCTCCACTTT.

V usage is TRBV29-1 and J usage is TRBJ1-1; D is unclear. Per germline, CDR1 SQVTM and CDR2 ANQGSEA. V dropped 5 bases and J dropped 0 bases, with 7 bases sitting between them. The CDR3 has 12 amino acids. CDR3 sequence: CSVNSMNTEAFF. In DNA form, the CDR3 reads TGCAGCGTTAACAGCATGAACACTGAAGCTTTCTTT.